The TCR beta chain under discussion was sequenced for a study of blood T cell repertoires in COVID-19. Study context: Acute and convalescent COVID-19 specimens originated in the United States, Italy and Spain. Sources were T cells, B-cell-depleted T cells, or PBMCs; the material itself was cDNA or gDNA.

Trimming took 3 bases from V and 1 from J; bases not matched to a gene: 11. The CDR3 is 18 residues long. CDR1 KGHDR and CDR2 SFDVKD come from the germline V gene. In the original processing: Counts of nucleated cells, estimated from reference gene primer amplification, were obtained. Assay: immunoSEQ multiplex PCR; the TCRdb copy retains only in-frame clones and omits some. The DNA was the basis for D and trimming; V, J and clone size are from that table. The data hold approximately 69,000 clones, with under 85% observed a single time. This clonotype was sampled from a man aged 55-75 years with acute or convalescent COVID-19. The sequencing input was peripheral blood. This chain connects TRBV24-1 to TRBJ2-5; 9 bases agree with TRBD2. The CDR3 bases are TGTGCCACCAGTGATCCAACCAGTGGCGGGGGGGCCCAAGAGACCCAGTACTTC. Translated, it gives CATSDPTSGGGAQETQYF.